The source of this T cell receptor beta chain is a study (dated by TCRdb to 2016 to 2018). V gives up 2 bases and J gives up 7 bases, and the segment between their germline ends measures 10 bases. From the cysteine up to the phenylalanine, the CDR3 has a length of 13 residues. Only the CDR3 portion is preserved as DNA: 39 bases, with reading frame beginning at the first base. The germline V gene yields MNHNS for CDR1 and SASEGT for CDR2. Points on this clonotype: The target of this receptor is not known. No qualities accompany the bases; no much larger clone lies one base away.

Libraries were prepared through RT-PCR. Sequencing instrument: Illumina MiSeq. The public reads were quality trimmed at Q25 with fastp and then assembled into clones with MiXCR by TCRdb, keeping productive beta chains. Each CDR3 protein gets just one entry, which takes the most common genes and DNA from the rows behind it. A total of about 700,000 distinct CDR3 sequences appear in this sample, 12% to 15% of them only once. 3.6% of the sample belongs to the ten largest clones. Recombination linked TRBV6-1 to TRBJ2-3; the D gene lacks a confident call. The TCR sequence derives from a female donor in good health, serving as a healthy control. The specimen was memory CD4+ T cells from blood. The DNA is as follows: TGTGCCAGCAGTGAATCCTCCAGAAATACGCAGTATTTT. Its product reads: CASSESSRNTQYF.